The T cell receptor beta chain under discussion was sequenced for a study of CD8+CD57+ T cells in acquired aplastic anemia. About the research overall: Sorted cells (CD4+ and CD8+) yielded DNA amounts that averaged approximately 3.2 ug. Study-level points and caveats: In CD8+ cells, Simpson's diversity showed no significant difference between patients and controls. Sharing between patients and controls was observed for around 27 CD8+ CDR3 sequences.

Germline assignment: CDR1 SGDLS and CDR2 YYNGEE. The CDR3 consists of 15 residues. V was pared by 4 bases and J by 4 bases, with 10 bases of the junction left unmatched. Notes on this clonotype: Its antigen is unidentified.

Genomic DNA acted as the template from which TCR beta VDJ combination and CDR3 sequence profiling were carried out. TCRdb ran MiXCR on the reads and lists one entry per CDR3 protein. The sample includes around 180,000 distinct CDR3 sequences, about 64% seen only once; the top ten take about half. This sequence was found in a human donor with severe aplastic anemia or a healthy control (not recorded which). The chain joins TRBV9 to TRBJ2-7, with TRBD1 matching over 8 bases. Specimen: sorted CD4+, CD8+, or CD8+CD57+ T cells (not recorded which) from PBMCs. In DNA, the CDR3 is TGTGCCAGCAGCTCGAGGGGACAGGAGGCGTACGAGCAGTACTTC. This gives the protein CASSSRGQEAYEQYF.